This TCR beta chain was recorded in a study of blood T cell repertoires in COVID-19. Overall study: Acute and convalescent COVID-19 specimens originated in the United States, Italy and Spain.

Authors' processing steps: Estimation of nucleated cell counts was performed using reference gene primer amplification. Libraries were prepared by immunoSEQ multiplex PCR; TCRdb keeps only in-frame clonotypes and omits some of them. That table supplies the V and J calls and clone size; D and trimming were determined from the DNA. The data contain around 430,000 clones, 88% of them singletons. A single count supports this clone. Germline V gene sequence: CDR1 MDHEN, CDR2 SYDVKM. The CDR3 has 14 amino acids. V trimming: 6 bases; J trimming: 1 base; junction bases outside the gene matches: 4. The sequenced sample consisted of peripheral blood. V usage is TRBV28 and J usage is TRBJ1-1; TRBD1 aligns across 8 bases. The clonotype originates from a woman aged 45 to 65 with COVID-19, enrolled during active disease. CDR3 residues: CASRPTGENTEAFF. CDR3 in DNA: TGTGCCAGCAGGCCGACAGGGGAGAACACTGAAGCTTTCTTT.